The present T cell receptor (beta chain) was sequenced within a study of shared T cell receptors in the human thymus. Looked up from germline, CDR1 is SGHTA and CDR2 is FQGTGA. The CDR3 contains 14 residues. V shed 5 bases and J shed 3 bases, with 12 bases lying between them. Profiling relied on immunoSEQ multiplex PCR, and the TCRdb table lists in-frame clones only, not all of them. Among hundreds of thousands of clones listed, more than 75% were seen once. The sample was also linked to a second study, of human thymus T cells. That work contributes: Immunologically healthy infants in Finland undergoing congenital heart defect surgery were the donors. Corrective cardiac surgery supplied the resected thymus tissue. Both thymic and peripheral blood repertoires showed apparently biased V and J usage.

The chain links TRBV7-3 to TRBJ2-3; tentatively, D is TRBD1 (6 bases). The TCR originated in a boy in the first two years of life with a congenital heart defect. Sequenced input: thymocytes. The CDR3 bases are TGTGCCAGCAGCCCCAGGGGCATAACAGATACGCAGTATTTT. Its translation: CASSPRGITDTQYF.